Presented here are 28 T cell receptor beta chains from one specimen sequenced in a study of OX40 agonist ivuxolimab in advanced cancers. Here immunoSEQ multiplex PCR was the method, and the copy in TCRdb shows in-frame clones only, minus some. The sample lists 9,500 to 14,000 clones, around 84% seen once, with roughly 8.3% in the top ten. The source was CD4+ or CD8+ T cells sorted from blood, collected in a trial of the OX40 agonist ivuxolimab. Source of these receptors: an adult with an advanced solid tumor such as melanoma, head and neck, liver or kidney cancer.

The chain carries TRBV6-1 and TRBJ1-2, with 9 bases fitting TRBD1. CDR3 length: 16 residues. Germline-derived CDR1 and CDR2 are MNHNS and SASEGT. Losses at the gene ends were 4 bases for V and 4 bases for J; bases not matched to a gene: 10. The DNA of the CDR3 is TGTGCCAGCAGTGCAAGGACAGGGGAGGCGGGCTATGGCTACACCTTC. Protein product: CASSARTGEAGYGYTF.

The genes are TRBV4-1 and TRBJ2-5; 9 bases are a match to TRBD2. The germline CDR1 and CDR2 sequences are MGHRA and YSYEKL. CDR3 size: 16 residues. J gave up 1 base and V 2 bases, and 5 bases lay outside the gene matches. CDR3 protein: CASSQIAGAVQETQYF. In nucleotides, the CDR3 is TGCGCCAGCAGCCAAATAGCGGGGGCCGTCCAAGAGACCCAGTACTTC.

This chain links TRBV19 with TRBJ1-5; no reliable D call. The CDR3 sequence is 15 residues long. CDR1 is LNHDA, CDR2 SQIVND, per germline (reference sequence). The V gene lost 2 bases and the J gene lost 0 bases, with 8 bases spanning the gap. CDR3 residues: CASSITGYSNQPQHF. The CDR3 bases are TGTGCCAGTAGTATAACTGGATATAGCAATCAGCCCCAGCATTTT.

This sequence joins TRBV19 and TRBJ2-2; 8 bases match TRBD2. Germline-derived CDR1 and CDR2 are LNHDA and SQIVND (reference sequence). CDR3 length equals 17 residues. V was clipped by 1 base and J by 1 base; unmatched bases: 5. CDR3 residues: CASSIAWRGVNTGELFF. The CDR3 coding sequence is TGTGCCAGTAGTATAGCCTGGCGGGGGGTGAACACCGGGGAGCTGTTTTTT.

The V call is TRBV10-2, the J call TRBJ1-2; D perhaps matches TRBD1 (5 bases). CDR1 and CDR2 from the germline V gene are WSHSY and SAAADI. This CDR3 has 15 amino acids. V lost 0 bases to trimming and J lost 7 bases, with 15 bases between them. CDR3 residues: CASSESKAGRVGYTF. CDR3 in DNA: TGCGCCAGCAGTGAGTCGAAGGCAGGGCGGGTTGGCTACACCTTC.

This clone was seen a handful of times. The CDR3 sequence is CASSPYDTGVYLNEQFF. DNA of the CDR3: TGCGCCAGCAGCCCATACGATACAGGGGTTTATCTGAATGAGCAGTTCTTC. The chain links TRBV5-1 to TRBJ2-1; TRBD1 agrees at 7 bases. The length of the CDR3 is 17 residues. Losses at the gene ends were 4 bases for V and 7 bases for J; bases not matched to a gene: 17. The germline V gene encodes CDR1 SGHRS and CDR2 YFSETQ.

Only a few counts were recorded for this clone. The rearrangement uses TRBV27 and TRBJ2-7; D is possibly TRBD1 (7 bases). The length of the CDR3 is 15 residues. Trimming took 4 bases from V and 5 from J, leaving 18 bases between them. The germline CDR1 and CDR2 sequences are MNHEY and SMNVEV (reference sequence). The CDR3 sequence: CASSSYGAGGHEQYF. DNA of the CDR3: TGTGCCAGCAGTTCATATGGGGCAGGGGGGCACGAGCAGTACTTC.

This clone was counted a few times. This sequence joins TRBV27 and TRBJ1-1; 10 nucleotides align to TRBD1. V was clipped by 2 bases and J by 4 bases; unmatched bases: 4. The CDR3 consists of 15 residues. Germline V CDR1 and CDR2: MNHEY, SMNVEV (reference sequence). This CDR3 is CASSLTGTGVTEAFF. CDR3 coding DNA: TGTGCCAGCAGTTTAACCGGGACAGGGGTCACTGAAGCTTTCTTT.

This chain connects TRBV7-8 to TRBJ2-7; a possible D gene is TRBD1 (5 bases). Trimming stripped 5 bases from V and 7 bases from J, with 12 bases between. Germline CDR1 reads SGHVS; CDR2 reads FQNEAQ. The CDR3 runs 12 residues. The CDR3 nucleotides are TGTGCCAGCAGCCACAGGACCGAGGAGCAGTACTTC. Protein sequence: CASSHRTEEQYF. The complete variable domain, with remaining parts taken from reference TRBV7-8 and TRBJ2-7, reads GAGVSQSPRYKVAKRGQDVALRCDPISGHVSLFWYQQALGQGPEFLTYFQNEAQLDKSGLPSDRFFAERPEGSVSTLKIQRTQQEDSAVYLCASSHRTEEQYFGPGTRLTVT.

This clone has only a few counts. The chain combines TRBV4-2 with TRBJ2-3; 7 bases agree with TRBD2. The junction had 16 bases not matched to a gene; V was cut back by 7 bases and J by 0 bases. Germline values: CDR1 LGHNA, CDR2 YNFKEQ. The CDR3 is made up of 18 amino acids. Here the CDR3 DNA reads TGTGCCAGCAAAGCTTGGGGGACCAGCGGGGCCAGCACAGATACGCAGTATTTT. Translated: CASKAWGTSGASTDTQYF.

Comment on this clone: Relative to the germline gene, one junction end is altered; a read error may explain this. This chain uses TRBV6-5 with TRBJ1-2; D gene uncertain. The CDR3 length is 15 residues. The V gene's germline CDR1 is MNHEY and CDR2 SVGAGI. The CDR3: CASSYSIEQLYGYIF. The CDR3 DNA sequence: TGTGCCAGCAGTTACTCGATTGAACAGCTCTATGGCTACATCTTC.

Regarding this clone: One end of the junction fails to match germline, which may point to a read error. The sample carries other DNA sequences with the same CDR3. This chain links TRBV7-2 with TRBJ2-7; the match to TRBD1 covers 12 bases. The CDR3 contains 16 residues. Looked up from germline, CDR1 is SGHTA and CDR2 is FQGNSA. The CDR3 sequence is CASSYRSGTGGDEQYF. The CDR3 region has the DNA TGTGCCAGCAGCTACCGGTCCGGGACAGGGGGCGACGAACAGTACTTC.

The chain combines TRBV18 with TRBJ1-2, with unresolved D. V was trimmed by 10 bases and J by 4 bases, leaving 31 bases between them. The CDR3 is 18 residues long. Germline CDR1 KGHSH, CDR2 LQKENI. CDR3 loop: CATPKVPLGSNSGYGYTF. CDR3 in DNA: TGTGCCACCCCGAAGGTCCCCCTGGGTAGTAACAGCGGCTATGGCTACACCTTC.

V gene TRBV7-9 combines with J gene TRBJ2-1, with D unresolved. The CDR3 length is 15 residues. In germline, CDR1 is SEHNR, CDR2 FQNEAQ (reference sequence). V was trimmed by 1 base and J by 3 bases, leaving 10 bases between them. The CDR3 is CASSLDSTLYNEQFF. As DNA, the CDR3 is TGTGCCAGCAGCTTAGACTCCACTCTCTACAATGAGCAGTTCTTC.

The chain joins TRBV19 to TRBJ1-1; weak D call: TRBD1 (6 bases). This CDR3 spans 14 amino acids. Per germline, CDR1 LNHDA and CDR2 SQIVND (reference sequence). V dropped 5 bases and J dropped 5 bases, with 15 bases sitting between them. CDR3 sequence (DNA): TGTGCCAGTAGTCTGGGCGGGGGCGGTACTGAAGCTTTCTTT. This gives the protein CASSLGGGGTEAFF.

Turning to this clone: A junction boundary mismatches the germline segment, possibly from a read error. The chain employs TRBV4-2 and TRBJ2-1, with TRBD2 matching over 7 bases. This CDR3 is built from 17 residues. CDR1 is LGHNA and CDR2 is YNFKEQ in the germline V gene. The DNA for the CDR3 is TGTGCCAGCAGCCAAACGAGTGCCAGCGGGGTCGACAAGGAGCAGTTCTTC. It codes for CASSQTSASGVDKEQFF.

This clone has a single count. This chain links TRBV6-1 with TRBJ2-4; perhaps TRBD2 as D (6 bases). Germline V CDR1 and CDR2: MNHNS, SASEGT. Trimming pared 1 base from V and 5 bases from J, leaving 15 bases between. The CDR3 has 16 residues. The CDR3 coding sequence is TGTGCCAGCAGTGAAGGCGCTTCTTCGGGGGAAAACATTCAGTACTTC. Translating gives CASSEGASSGENIQYF.

In this sample, this clone turned up a few times. This chain uses TRBV7-9 with TRBJ1-2; TRBD1 matches at 7 bases. The CDR3 loop spans 14 amino acids. J was trimmed by 0 bases and V by 7 bases; bases with no gene match: 5. The germline V gene encodes CDR1 SEHNR and CDR2 FQNEAQ (reference sequence). CDR3 in DNA: TGTGCCAGCACCCTCGACAGGGCTAACTATGGCTACACCTTC. It yields the protein CASTLDRANYGYTF.

The sample holds a few counts of this clone. In nucleotides, the CDR3 is TGTGCCAGCAGGCGACAGGGGGCGCCTACCGGGGAGCTGTTTTTT. Amino acid sequence: CASRRQGAPTGELFF. V usage is TRBV13 and J usage is TRBJ2-2; 10 bases are shared with TRBD1. The CDR3 covers 15 residues. Looked up from germline, CDR1 is PRHDT and CDR2 is FYEKMQ (reference sequence). J gave up 5 bases and V 6 bases, and 6 bases lay outside the gene matches.

V and J are TRBV2 and TRBJ2-3, with D uncertain. From germline, CDR1 is SNHLY and CDR2 FYNNEI. This CDR3 spans 15 amino acids. Trimming stripped 5 bases from V and 1 base from J, with 13 bases between. CDR3 residues: CASSYLAERTDTQYF. CDR3 in DNA: TGTGCCAGCAGTTACTTGGCGGAACGCACAGATACGCAGTATTTT.

J is TRBJ1-1 and V is TRBV5-5; D is unresolved. Trimming took off 0 bases at V and 2 bases at J, with 8 bases between the two ends. Germline V gene sequence: CDR1 SGHKS, CDR2 YYEKEE (reference sequence). CDR3 length: 14 residues. The CDR3 DNA sequence: TGTGCCAGCAGCTTGGACGCAGTAAACACTGAAGCTTTCTTT. Translation: CASSLDAVNTEAFF.

The gene calls are TRBV12-2 and TRBJ1-1. TRBV12-2 is reported as a pseudogene. The CDR3 length is 15 residues. The CDR3 protein is CASRLAGRGRTEAFF. The CDR3, as DNA: TGTGCAAGTCGCTTAGCGGGAAGGGGGAGGACTGAAGCTTTCTTT.

V is TRBV6-1 and J is TRBJ2-7; 7 bases map to TRBD2. The J segment lost 7 bases and the V segment lost 6 bases, leaving 12 bases of the junction unmatched. CDR3 length equals 14 residues. CDR1 is MNHNS and CDR2 is SASEGT in the germline V gene. CDR3 sequence (DNA): TGTGCCAGCAGGTCGGGACTACCGCCGGAGGAGCAGTACTTC. This encodes CASRSGLPPEEQYF.

The DNA for the CDR3 is TGTGCCAGCAGACCGACAGGGGACAATGAGCAGTTCTTC. It encodes CASRPTGDNEQFF. This chain uses TRBV7-6 with TRBJ2-1, with 8 nucleotides matching TRBD1. Germline CDR1 reads SGHVS; CDR2 reads FNYEAQ. V was pared by 6 bases and J by 5 bases, with 3 bases of the junction left unmatched. This CDR3 region has 13 residues.

This chain links TRBV19 with TRBJ2-5; 9 bases line up with TRBD1. The CDR3 extends over 16 amino acids. Germline CDR1 LNHDA, CDR2 SQIVND (reference sequence). J gave up 2 bases and V 5 bases, and 9 bases lay outside the gene matches. The CDR3 here is CASSVSGTGPQETQYF. CDR3 nucleotide sequence: TGTGCCAGTAGTGTTTCCGGGACAGGGCCTCAAGAGACCCAGTACTTC.

This clone came up a few times. The chain is built from TRBV5-6 and TRBJ2-7, with 8 bases fitting TRBD2. The germline CDR1 and CDR2 sequences are SGHDT and YYEEEE. V shed 4 bases and J 1 base; nucleotides not matched to a gene: 7. This CDR3 is built from 15 residues. The CDR3 region has the DNA TGTGCCAGCAGCAGCGGGGGAGGGGGATCCTACGAGCAGTACTTC. Translated, it gives CASSSGGGGSYEQYF.

The chain uses TRBV5-1 and TRBJ2-1; 7 bases align to TRBD1. There are 15 residues in the CDR3. Germline V gene data show CDR1 as SGHRS and CDR2 as YFSETQ. The trim removed 2 bases at V and 4 bases at J, leaving 6 bases unmatched. CDR3 region: CASSFKGAQYNEQFF. CDR3 in DNA: TGCGCCAGCAGCTTTAAGGGGGCCCAGTACAATGAGCAGTTCTTC.

This clone was observed once. J is TRBJ1-1 and V is TRBV6-5; D remains unclear. CDR3 size: 13 residues. Germline-derived CDR1 and CDR2 are MNHEY and SVGAGI. Trimming took off 2 bases at V and 4 bases at J, with 8 bases between the two ends. The CDR3: CASSYGVGTEAFF. The DNA of the CDR3 is TGTGCCAGCAGTTACGGTGTTGGCACTGAAGCTTTCTTT.